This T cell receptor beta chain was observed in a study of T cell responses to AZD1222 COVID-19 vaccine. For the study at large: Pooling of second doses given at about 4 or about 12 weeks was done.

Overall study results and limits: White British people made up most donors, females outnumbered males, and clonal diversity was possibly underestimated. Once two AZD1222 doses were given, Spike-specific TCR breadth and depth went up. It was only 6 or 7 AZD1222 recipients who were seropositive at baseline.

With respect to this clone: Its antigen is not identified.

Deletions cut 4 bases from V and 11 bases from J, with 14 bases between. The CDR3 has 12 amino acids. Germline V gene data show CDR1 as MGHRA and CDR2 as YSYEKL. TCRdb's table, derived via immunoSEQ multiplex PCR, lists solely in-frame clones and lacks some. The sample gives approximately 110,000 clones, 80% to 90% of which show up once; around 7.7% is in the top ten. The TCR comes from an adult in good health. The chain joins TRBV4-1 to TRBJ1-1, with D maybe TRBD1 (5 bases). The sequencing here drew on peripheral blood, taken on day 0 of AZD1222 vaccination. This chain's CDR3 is CASSPGGEWAFF. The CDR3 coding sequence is TGCGCCAGCAGCCCTGGGGGGGAATGGGCTTTCTTT.